These 28 T cell receptor beta chains were sequenced from one sample in a study of blood T cell repertoires in COVID-19. Assay used: immunoSEQ multiplex PCR; TCRdb lists only in-frame clones, some missing. The sample consists of about 43,000 clones, about nine tenths of them appearing once. The sequencing sample was made of peripheral blood. Receptors originate from a woman of 80 years or more with active COVID-19.

V is TRBV7-9 and J is TRBJ1-3; D possibly corresponds to TRBD1 (5 bases). Trimming cost V 5 bases and J 2 bases, with 10 bases left between them. Germline loops: CDR1 SEHNR, CDR2 FQNEAQ (reference sequence). CDR3 size: 14 residues. The CDR3 protein is CASSPDSTGNTIYF. CDR3 nucleotides: TGTGCCAGCAGCCCCGACAGCACTGGAAACACCATATATTTT.

This clone was observed once. This chain links TRBV4-3 with TRBJ2-7; weak D call: TRBD2 (6 bases). Trimming shortened V by 1 base and J by 0 bases, and 13 bases separated the two germline ends. Germline V gene data show CDR1 as LGHNA and CDR2 as YSLEER. The CDR3 extends over 16 amino acids. The CDR3 region is CASSQVGTLSSYEQYF. CDR3 DNA sequence: TGCGCCAGCAGCCAAGTAGGGACTTTGAGCTCCTACGAGCAGTACTTC.

The gene calls are TRBV5-1 and TRBJ2-5; TRBD2 matches at 12 bases. Germline-derived CDR1 and CDR2 are SGHRS and YFSETQ. The V segment lost 0 bases and the J segment 4 bases; nucleotides outside the gene matches: 4. This CDR3 spans 16 amino acids. DNA for the CDR3: TGCGCCAGCAGCTTGGGACTAGCGGGGGATATAGAGACCCAGTACTTC. Protein sequence: CASSLGLAGDIETQYF.

The V and J genes are TRBV3-1 (or the pseudogene TRBV3-2) and TRBJ1-2; 7 bases map to TRBD1. V lost 1 base and J lost 4; bases outside the gene matches: 3. This CDR3 contains 14 residues. Germline values: CDR1 LGHDT, CDR2 YNNKEL (reference sequence). Here the CDR3 DNA reads TGTGCCAGCAGCCAAGGACAGGGCGTCTATGGCTACACCTTC. Translated, it gives CASSQGQGVYGYTF.

The chain is built from TRBV10-3 and TRBJ2-1; 10 bases agree with TRBD2. The CDR3 spans 16 residues. The V segment lost 7 bases and the J segment 6 bases; nucleotides outside the gene matches: 12. Germline V lookup: CDR1 ENHRY, CDR2 SYGVKD. Here the CDR3 reads CAITPTSGAESNEQFF. The CDR3 DNA follows: TGTGCCATCACCCCAACTAGCGGGGCGGAGAGCAATGAGCAGTTCTTC.

The chain's CDR3 is CASSEDRIYSGANVLTF. DNA for the CDR3: TGTGCCAGCAGCGAGGACAGGATCTACTCTGGGGCCAACGTCCTGACTTTC. V is TRBV7-3 and J is TRBJ2-6; 7 bases agree with TRBD1. Germline assignment: CDR1 SGHTA and CDR2 FQGTGA. There are 17 residues in the CDR3. V lost 5 bases, J lost 0 bases, and 7 bases stayed unmatched.

The rearrangement joins TRBV27 to TRBJ2-3, with D unresolved. V shed 1 base and J shed 2 bases, with 4 bases lying between them. Per germline, CDR1 MNHEY and CDR2 SMNVEV (reference sequence). This CDR3 comprises 13 residues. The CDR3 is CASSLFHTDTQYF. DNA of the CDR3: TGTGCCAGCAGTTTATTTCACACAGATACGCAGTATTTT.

V gene TRBV11-3 combines with J gene TRBJ2-2, with 9 bases aligning to TRBD2. The junction had 8 bases not matched to a gene; V was cut back by 5 bases and J by 7 bases. Germline V gives CDR1 SGHNT, CDR2 YENEEA. The CDR3 runs to 15 residues. CDR3 protein: CASSGGGGAVGELFF. DNA of the CDR3: TGTGCCAGCAGCGGTGGCGGGGGGGCCGTCGGGGAGCTGTTTTTT.

The chain employs TRBV28 and TRBJ1-4, with D possibly matching TRBD1 (5 bases). V lost 5 bases and J lost 7, with 20 bases in between. Germline V lookup: CDR1 MDHEN, CDR2 SYDVKM. The CDR3 loop spans 16 amino acids. The CDR3 region is CASSPRGVGRGEKLFF. Here the CDR3 DNA reads TGTGCCAGCAGTCCCCGGGGGGTGGGGCGGGGTGAAAAACTGTTTTTT. The full variable domain, in which reference TRBV28 and TRBJ1-4 provide the parts outside the CDR3, is DVKVTQSSRYLVKRTGEKVFLECVQDMDHENMFWYRQDPGLGLRLIYFSYDVKMKEKGDIPEGYSVSREKKERFSLILESASTNQTSMYLCASSPRGVGRGEKLFFGSGTQLSVL.

The rearrangement links TRBV4-3 to TRBJ1-5; 9 bases are a match to TRBD1. There are 17 residues in the CDR3. Trimming removed 1 base from V and 2 bases from J; junction bases left unmatched: 6. Germline CDR1 reads LGHNA; CDR2 reads YSLEER. The DNA for the CDR3 is TGCGCCAGCAGCCAAGGCCCTAGGACAGGGGGCAATCAGCCCCAGCATTTT. Translating it yields CASSQGPRTGGNQPQHF.

In this sample, this clone turned up once. The gene calls are TRBV6-2 or TRBV6-3 and TRBJ2-3; 8 nucleotides agree with TRBD1. J lost 4 bases, V lost 6 bases, and 12 bases had no gene match. The CDR3 loop spans 16 amino acids. Per the germline V gene, CDR1 is MNHEY and CDR2 is SVGEGT. The CDR3 sequence: CASSLRTGNRADTQYF. In DNA form, the CDR3 reads TGTGCCAGCAGCCTACGGACAGGGAATCGCGCAGATACGCAGTATTTT.

The V call is TRBV28, the J call TRBJ1-1; perhaps TRBD1 as D (6 bases). CDR3 length: 14 amino acids. V was shortened by 2 bases and J by 1 base, with 8 bases between the two germline ends. CDR1 is MDHEN, CDR2 SYDVKM, per germline. As DNA, the CDR3 is TGTGCCAGCAGTTTACACAGGGCGAACACTGAAGCTTTCTTT. Translation: CASSLHRANTEAFF.

This chain links TRBV18 with TRBJ1-1; D unresolved. The CDR3 contains 13 residues. V gave up 4 bases and J gave up 1 base, with 7 bases separating them. The germline CDR1 and CDR2 sequences are KGHSH and LQKENI. Here the CDR3 reads CASSREGNTEAFF. DNA for the CDR3: TGTGCCAGCTCACGAGAGGGGAACACTGAAGCTTTCTTT.

This clone was counted ten times or more. This chain joins TRBV28 and TRBJ1-2; 11 bases line up with TRBD1. Germline trimming cut 4 bases from V and 8 bases from J; bases unmatched to any gene: 9. The CDR3 sequence is 15 residues long. In germline, CDR1 is MDHEN, CDR2 SYDVKM. The CDR3 coding sequence is TGTGCCAGCAGTTCACCGGGACAGGGGGTAATGGGCTACACCTTC. This sequence encodes CASSSPGQGVMGYTF.

The chain has TRBV6-6 and TRBJ1-5; D is perhaps TRBD1 (5 bases). V shed 2 bases and J shed 0 bases, with 8 bases lying between them. This CDR3 is 15 amino acids long. From germline, CDR1 is MNHNY and CDR2 SVGAGI (reference sequence). The DNA of the CDR3 is TGTGCCAGCAGTTACACAGGCTATAGCAATCAGCCCCAGCATTTT. Translated, it gives CASSYTGYSNQPQHF.

As DNA, the CDR3 is TGTGCCAGCAGTGGAGGAACAGGGGAGGTCACTGAAGCTTTCTTT. Its translation is CASSGGTGEVTEAFF. The chain employs TRBV2 and TRBJ1-1; 7 bases map to TRBD1. The CDR3 extends over 15 amino acids. With V trimmed by 4 bases and J by 4 bases, 9 bases remained unmatched. Germline CDR1 is SNHLY and CDR2 is FYNNEI.

The CDR3 reads CASSDRGYEQYF. In DNA form, the CDR3 reads TGTGCCAGCAGTGACAGGGGCTACGAGCAGTACTTC. The chain employs TRBV6-1 and TRBJ2-7; TRBD1 is a possible D gene (6 bases). Per the germline V gene, CDR1 is MNHNS and CDR2 is SASEGT. The CDR3 covers 12 residues. Between the trimmed V and J ends, which lost 3 bases and 3 bases, there was a span of 6 bases.

The V and J genes are TRBV7-9 and TRBJ2-2, with a possible D match to TRBD1 (6 bases). This CDR3 is 15 amino acids long. V was cut by 10 bases and J by 0 bases, with 15 bases left in between. The germline CDR1 and CDR2 sequences are SEHNR and FQNEAQ (reference sequence). The CDR3 sequence: CATKKGVANTGELFF. CDR3 nucleotide sequence: TGTGCCACCAAGAAGGGGGTAGCGAACACCGGGGAGCTGTTTTTT.

The chain joins TRBV30 to TRBJ2-2, with 7 nucleotides matching TRBD2. The germline CDR1 and CDR2 sequences are GTSNPN and SVGIG (reference sequence). V lost 4 bases to trimming and J lost 0 bases; unmatched junction nucleotides: 5. The CDR3 extends over 15 amino acids. CDR3 sequence (DNA): TGTGCCTGGACGGGAGGACATACGAACACCGGGGAGCTGTTTTTT. Translated, it gives CAWTGGHTNTGELFF.

In DNA, the CDR3 is TGTGCCAGCAGTCGAAGGAGCGGGGGAGAGACCCAGTACTTC. Encoded protein: CASSRRSGGETQYF. This rearrangement joins TRBV6-2 or TRBV6-3 to TRBJ2-5, with 8 bases identical to TRBD2. The J segment lost 4 bases and the V segment lost 5 bases, leaving 6 bases of the junction unmatched. The CDR3 runs 14 residues. Germline loops: CDR1 MNHEY, CDR2 SVGEGT.

The chain employs TRBV10-3 and TRBJ2-3; no firm D call. Germline values: CDR1 ENHRY, CDR2 SYGVKD. This CDR3 has 14 amino acids. V was clipped by 6 bases and J by 2 bases, with 12 bases between them. CDR3 amino acids: CAIRTRKDTDTQYF. CDR3 in DNA: TGTGCCATCAGGACACGGAAAGACACAGATACGCAGTATTTT.

This clone has just one count. V and J are TRBV6-2 or TRBV6-3 and TRBJ2-7; TRBD2 aligns across 10 bases. CDR3 length: 15 residues. V shed 5 bases and J 2 bases; nucleotides not matched to a gene: 6. Germline CDR1 is MNHEY and CDR2 is SVGEGT. CDR3 DNA sequence: TGTGCCAGCAGTGACCCTAGCGGGGGCGCCTACGAGCAGTACTTC. As protein: CASSDPSGGAYEQYF.

The rearrangement joins TRBV30 to TRBJ1-3; TRBD1 aligns across 8 bases. Germline loops: CDR1 GTSNPN, CDR2 SVGIG (reference sequence). The ends lost 2 bases at V and 0 bases at J; junction bases unmatched: 6. The CDR3 has 16 amino acids. This CDR3 reads CAWSPTGGVSGNTIYF. CDR3 DNA: TGTGCCTGGAGTCCCACAGGGGGGGTCTCTGGAAACACCATATATTTT.

The CDR3 nucleotides are TGTGCCAGCAGCGTGGGGACAGGGGGTAATGAAAAACTGTTTTTT. Translated: CASSVGTGGNEKLFF. J is TRBJ1-4 and V is TRBV9; 11 bases map to TRBD1. CDR1 and CDR2 (germline): SGDLS, YYNGEE. The CDR3 extends over 15 amino acids. The V gene end was trimmed by 2 bases and the J gene end by 4 bases; junction bases not matched to a gene: 1. Filled out from reference TRBV9 and TRBJ1-4, the complete variable domain reads DSGVTQTPKHLITATGQRVTLRCSPRSGDLSVYWYQQSLDQGLQFLIQYYNGEERAKGNILERFSAQQFPDLHSELNLSSLELGDSALYFCASSVGTGGNEKLFFGSGTQLSVL.

CDR3 region: CASSLPTGHYGYTF. The CDR3, as DNA: TGTGCCAGCAGCTTGCCAACAGGACACTATGGCTACACCTTC. The V and J genes are TRBV5-4 and TRBJ1-2, with D possibly being TRBD1 (5 bases). The CDR3 has 14 residues. CDR1 SGHNT and CDR2 YYREEE come from the germline V gene (reference sequence). V lost 1 base and J lost 3, with 10 bases in between.

The chain employs TRBV19 and TRBJ2-2; the D gene is possibly TRBD2 (6 bases). Trimming took 5 bases from V and 6 from J, leaving 16 bases between them. The CDR3 sequence is 15 residues long. CDR1 and CDR2 (germline): LNHDA, SQIVND (reference sequence). CDR3 DNA sequence: TGTGCCAGTAGTCCCCTGGCGGGAACCTCCGGGGAGCTGTTTTTT. Translating it yields CASSPLAGTSGELFF.

The V and J genes are TRBV11-2 and TRBJ2-5; 13 bases are a match to TRBD2. The ends lost 6 bases at V and 5 bases at J; junction bases unmatched: 9. Per the germline V gene, CDR1 is SGHAT and CDR2 is FQNNGV. The CDR3 runs 16 residues. Here the CDR3 reads CASSLLAGGPQETQYF. The DNA of the CDR3 is TGTGCCAGCAGTTTACTAGCGGGGGGGCCTCAGGAGACCCAGTACTTC.

The V and J genes are TRBV28 and TRBJ1-2; D is possibly TRBD1 (5 bases). The CDR3 runs to 12 residues. Trimming shortened V by 3 bases and J by 8 bases, and 10 bases separated the two germline ends. Germline lookup yields CDR1 MDHEN and CDR2 SYDVKM. Here the CDR3 reads CASSFGGEGYTF. The CDR3 DNA reads as TGTGCCAGCAGTTTTGGAGGGGAAGGCTACACCTTC.